The following is a T cell receptor beta chain sequence with its context. Its specificity is not known. PCR used 60 Vbeta primers and 13 Jbeta primers. Assay used: immunoSEQ multiplex PCR; TCRdb lists only in-frame clones, some missing. Its listing shows some 200,000 clones. CDR3 size: 15 residues. Trimming at V came to 0 bases and at J to 4 bases, leaving 5 bases not matched to a gene. Germline CDR1 reads SGDLS; CDR2 reads YYNGEE. These data belong to a study of cytomegalovirus exposure and HLA in healthy donors. Study-level background: Across around 400 genotyped donors, roughly 85% landed in the Caucasian-associated ancestry cluster. The study's findings and limits: For most subjects, TCR beta sequences were reported to predict HLA-A and HLA-B alleles with accuracy. Researchers had no immune exposure information except CMV serostatus available.

Participants comprised healthy donors of bone marrow. What was sequenced was PBMCs. The gene calls are TRBV9 and TRBJ2-7, with 9 nucleotides matching TRBD1. This sequence was found in a man in his thirties or forties in good health and CMV-seronegative. The CDR3 nucleotides are TGTGCCAGCAGCGTAGCCGGGACAGGGAGATACGAGCAGTACTTC. It specifies CASSVAGTGRYEQYF.